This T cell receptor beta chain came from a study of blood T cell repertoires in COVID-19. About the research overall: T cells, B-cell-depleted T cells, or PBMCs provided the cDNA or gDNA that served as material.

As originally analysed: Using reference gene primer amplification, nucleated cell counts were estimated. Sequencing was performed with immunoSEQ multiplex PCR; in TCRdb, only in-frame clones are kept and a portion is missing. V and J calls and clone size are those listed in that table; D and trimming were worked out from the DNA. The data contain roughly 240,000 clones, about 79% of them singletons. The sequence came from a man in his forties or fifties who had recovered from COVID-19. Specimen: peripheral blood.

The CDR3 is CATSRGGTGNTEAFF. The DNA of the CDR3 is TGTGCCACCAGCAGAGGGGGGACAGGGAACACTGAAGCTTTCTTT. The chain employs TRBV15 and TRBJ1-1; 8 nucleotides line up with TRBD1. The length of the CDR3 is 15 residues. The V and J ends lost 1 base and 1 base, in that order; junction bases with no gene match: 2. Germline-derived CDR1 and CDR2 are LNHNV and YYDKDF (reference sequence).